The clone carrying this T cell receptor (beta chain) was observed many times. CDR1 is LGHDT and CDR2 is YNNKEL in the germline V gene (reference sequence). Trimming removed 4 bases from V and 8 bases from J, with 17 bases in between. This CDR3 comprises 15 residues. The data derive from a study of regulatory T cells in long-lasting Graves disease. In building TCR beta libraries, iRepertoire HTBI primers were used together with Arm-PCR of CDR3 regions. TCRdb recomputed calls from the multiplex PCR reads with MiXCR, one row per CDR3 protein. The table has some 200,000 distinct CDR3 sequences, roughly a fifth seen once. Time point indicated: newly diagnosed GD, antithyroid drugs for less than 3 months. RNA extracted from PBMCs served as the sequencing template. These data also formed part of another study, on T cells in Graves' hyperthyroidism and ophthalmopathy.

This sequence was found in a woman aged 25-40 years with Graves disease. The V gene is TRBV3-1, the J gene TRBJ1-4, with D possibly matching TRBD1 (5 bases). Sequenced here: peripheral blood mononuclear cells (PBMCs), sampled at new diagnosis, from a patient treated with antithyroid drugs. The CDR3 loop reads CASSLRSGRGEKLFF. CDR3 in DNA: TGTGCCAGCAGCCTCAGATCCGGACGGGGGGAAAAACTGTTTTTT.